This is a list of T cell receptor beta chains from one sample in a study of cytomegalovirus exposure and HLA in healthy donors. Data came from immunoSEQ multiplex PCR; TCRdb stores just in-frame clones and leaves some out. The sample yields some 150,000 clones, 80% to 90% seen once. Sequenced: PBMCs. These TCRs come from a woman in her 30s in good health and CMV-seropositive. The CDR3 runs from the conserved cysteine through the conserved F or W. D genes are given only for firm matches. Size is omitted from some rows. Given values are once, few, many or a class for expanded clones.

j_call,v_call,clone_size,d_call,cdr3_nt,cdr3_aa
TRBJ2-7,TRBV19,-,-,TGTGCCAGTAGTATAGGCGGGGGCAACTACGAGCAGTACTTC,CASSIGGGNYEQYF
TRBJ2-1,TRBV27,-,TRBD2,TGTGCCAGCAGTCCAAGGGCTAGCGGGGACAATGAGCAGTTCTTC,CASSPRASGDNEQFF
TRBJ2-7,TRBV7-2,-,-,TGTGCCAGCAGCTTATACCTAGCCCCCTCCTACGAGCAGTACTTC,CASSLYLAPSYEQYF
TRBJ1-3,TRBV4-1,-,-,TGCGCCAGCAGCCAAGACACCCGGGGAAACACCATATATTTT,CASSQDTRGNTIYF
TRBJ1-3,TRBV5-1,-,-,TGCGCCAGCAGCTTGGCCCCGGCAGGCGCCGGAAACACCATATATTTT,CASSLAPAGAGNTIYF
TRBJ1-1,TRBV2,-,-,TGTGCCAGCAGTGAAAGATCTGGACTGATGAACACTGAAGCTTTCTTT,CASSERSGLMNTEAFF
TRBJ2-5,TRBV28,once,TRBD1,TGTGCCAGCAGCGGATCTGACAGGGGTCGGGAGACCCAGTACTTC,CASSGSDRGRETQYF
TRBJ2-7,TRBV20-1,-,-,TGCAGTGCTAGAGAACAGTACGAGCAGTACTTC,CSAREQYEQYF
TRBJ2-3,TRBV6-1,-,-,TGTGCCAGCAATCAGGTGATCACAGATACGCAGTATTTT,CASNQVITDTQYF
TRBJ2-7,TRBV4-1,once,-,TGCGCCAGCAGCCCATATTGGGACTCGGGGGTCTACGAGCAGTACTTC,CASSPYWDSGVYEQYF
TRBJ2-3,TRBV5-4,-,TRBD2,TGTGCCAGCAGCTATCTAGCGGGGGGGGTGGATACGCAGTATTTT,CASSYLAGGVDTQYF
TRBJ2-7,TRBV12-5,once,TRBD2,TGTGCTAGTGGTTTGGCCTCCCCTAGCGGGAGCTCCTACGAGCAGTACTTC,CASGLASPSGSSYEQYF
TRBJ2-1,TRBV4-1,-,TRBD2,TGCGCCAGCAGCCAAGATAGCCTAGCGGGCGACAATGAGCAGTTCTTC,CASSQDSLAGDNEQFF
TRBJ1-1,TRBV7-3,-,-,TGTGCCAGCAGCTCCGGACAGACCACTGAAGCTTTCTTT,CASSSGQTTEAFF
TRBJ2-5,TRBV19,once,TRBD2,TGTGCCAGTATAAGGACGGGGGGGCCCCAAGAGACCCAGTACTTC,CASIRTGGPQETQYF
TRBJ1-2,TRBV2,-,-,TGTGCCAGTACGCGGGGAGAATTAGGCTACACCTTC,CASTRGELGYTF
TRBJ1-1,TRBV4-1,-,TRBD1,TGCGCCAGCAGCCAGCCCCTTAAGGGGGCGTTCACTGAAGCTTTCTTT,CASSQPLKGAFTEAFF
TRBJ2-3,TRBV5-1,once,TRBD1,TGCGCCAGCAGCATGGGACAGGGTACAGATACGCAGTATTTT,CASSMGQGTDTQYF
TRBJ2-2,TRBV7-2,once,-,TGTGCCAGCAGCTTAGCCGGTAACTTGGCCGGGGAGCTGTTTTTT,CASSLAGNLAGELFF
TRBJ1-5,TRBV12-2,-,-,TGTGCAAGTCGCTTAGGAATGGCCCCATGTTGGAATCAGCCCCAGCATTTT,CASRLGMAPCWNQPQHF
TRBJ2-1,TRBV2,-,-,TGTGCCAGCATGGGGGTACAGGGAGGGAATGAGCAGTTCTTC,CASMGVQGGNEQFF
TRBJ2-6,TRBV2,-,-,TGTGCCAGCAGTGGGTACCGGCAGGGTACTGGTTCTGGGGCCAACGTCCTGACTTTC,CASSGYRQGTGSGANVLTF
TRBJ2-5,TRBV4-1,-,-,TGCGCCAGCAGCCAAAGGGGGGAGACCCAGTACTTC,CASSQRGETQYF
TRBJ1-6,TRBV28,-,-,TGTGCCAGCTGGCAGGGAAATTCACCCCTCCACTTT,CASWQGNSPLHF
TRBJ2-3,TRBV9,-,TRBD1,TGTGCCAGCAGCGGACGGGACAGGCGCACAGATACGCAGTATTTT,CASSGRDRRTDTQYF
TRBJ1-6,TRBV28,-,TRBD1,TGTGCCAGCAGTTCCGGGACAGGGGAGAATTCACCCCTCCACTTT,CASSSGTGENSPLHF
TRBJ2-1,TRBV20-1,few,-,TGCAGTGCAACACTAGTGGGGCAGTTCTTC,CSATLVGQFF
TRBJ2-3,TRBV9,-,TRBD2,TGTGCCAGCAGCGCCCGGACTAGCGGGAGGGCCGAGGATACGCAGTATTTT,CASSARTSGRAEDTQYF
TRBJ1-5,TRBV2,-,TRBD1,TGTGCCAGCAGGCTACAGGGGTTGGATCAGCCCCAGCATTTT,CASRLQGLDQPQHF
TRBJ1-1,TRBV11-2,-,-,TGTGCCAGCAGCTTAGTTGCGGACACTGAAGCTTTCTTT,CASSLVADTEAFF
TRBJ2-7,TRBV18,-,TRBD1,TGTGCCAGCTCAGGGGGACAGGGTCGCGAGCAGTACTTC,CASSGGQGREQYF
TRBJ2-3,TRBV14,-,TRBD2,TGTGCCAGCAGGACTAGCGGAGATACGCAGTATTTT,CASRTSGDTQYF
TRBJ2-7,TRBV6-1,-,TRBD2,TGTGCCAGCAGTGCTATGGAGCGGGGCTACGAGCAGTACTTC,CASSAMERGYEQYF
TRBJ1-2,TRBV2,-,-,TGTGCCAGCATGGTCGCCAGGGTGGATGGTGGCTACACCTTC,CASMVARVDGGYTF
TRBJ2-2,TRBV13,-,-,TGTGCCAGCAGCTTAGGCCTTTACCCGCGGAGCCCGGGGGGGGAGCTGTTTTTT,CASSLGLYPRSPGGELFF
TRBJ1-2,TRBV11-2,-,-,TGTGCCAGCACCTCCCCAGGGGAGCAAGGCTACACCTTC,CASTSPGEQGYTF
TRBJ2-4,TRBV2,-,TRBD2,TGTGCCAGCAGTGAGGGACTAGCGGTAGCCAAAAACATTCAGTACTTC,CASSEGLAVAKNIQYF
TRBJ2-1,TRBV2,-,-,TGTGCCAGCGTCACGGCGGAAAGGCAGTTCTTC,CASVTAERQFF
TRBJ2-7,TRBV10-1,-,TRBD1,TGCGCCAGGAAGGACCGGGGACAGGTAAACGAGCAGTACTTC,CARKDRGQVNEQYF
TRBJ1-1,TRBV6-5,-,TRBD1,TGTGCCAGCAGTCAGGGGGTAGGGAACACTGAAGCTTTCTTT,CASSQGVGNTEAFF
TRBJ1-3,TRBV6-5,-,-,TGTGCCAGCAGTTCGCGGACTAACTCTGGAAACACCATATATTTT,CASSSRTNSGNTIYF
TRBJ1-5,TRBV5-4,-,-,TGTGCCAGCAGGCTCGATCTGCTCGGGGGGGTTAGTAGCAATCAGCCCCAGCATTTT,CASRLDLLGGVSSNQPQHF